These 24 T cell receptor beta chains originate from one sample sequenced in a study of OX40 agonist ivuxolimab in advanced cancers. Assay: immunoSEQ multiplex PCR; the TCRdb copy retains only in-frame clones and omits some. Found here are under 85,000 clones, around 90% of them singletons; the top ten hold around 0.33%. Material: CD4+ or CD8+ T cells sorted from blood, obtained in a trial of the OX40 agonist ivuxolimab. The receptors were sampled from an adult with an advanced solid tumor such as melanoma, head and neck, liver or kidney cancer.

The chain recombines TRBV5-1 with TRBJ1-1; tentative D call: TRBD1 (6 bases). CDR1 SGHRS and CDR2 YFSETQ come from the germline V gene. Trimming removed 3 bases at V and 0 bases at J, with 12 bases between. The CDR3 is 15 amino acids. CDR3 region: CASSSWTDLNTEAFF. The CDR3 coding sequence is TGCGCCAGCAGCTCGTGGACAGATCTGAACACTGAAGCTTTCTTT.

This clone was seen a single time. V usage is TRBV29-1 and J usage is TRBJ2-2; D gene ambiguous. Trimming removed 0 bases at V and 1 base at J, with 12 bases between. CDR1 is SQVTM and CDR2 is ANQGSEA in the germline V gene. The CDR3 has 16 residues. The CDR3, as DNA: TGCAGCGTTGAAGAGGGCAGGCCGAAGAACACCGGGGAGCTGTTTTTT. Translated, it gives CSVEEGRPKNTGELFF.

V is TRBV10-1 and J is TRBJ2-1; 8 bases are a match to TRBD2. Trimming took 3 bases from V and 6 from J; bases not matched to a gene: 1. The V gene's germline CDR1 is WNHNN and CDR2 SYGVQD (reference sequence). The CDR3 runs 13 residues. CDR3 residues: CASSESGSNEQFF. The CDR3 nucleotides are TGCGCCAGCAGTGAAAGCGGGAGCAATGAGCAGTTCTTC.

V and J are TRBV7-3 and TRBJ2-1, with 11 positions matching TRBD2. The CDR3 runs 16 residues. The V gene's germline CDR1 is SGHTA and CDR2 FQGTGA. The V gene end was trimmed by 2 bases and the J gene end by 4 bases; junction bases not matched to a gene: 4. The CDR3 DNA sequence: TGTGCCAGCAGCTTAGGGACTAGCGGATTTTACAATGAGCAGTTCTTC. Translating it yields CASSLGTSGFYNEQFF.

This chain joins TRBV29-1 and TRBJ2-5, with D perhaps matching TRBD1 (5 bases). V lost 2 bases and J 2 bases, leaving 9 bases between the germline ends. The CDR3 sequence is 13 residues long. CDR1 is SQVTM and CDR2 is ANQGSEA in the germline V gene. CDR3 amino acids: CSVERQGQETQYF. In DNA form, the CDR3 reads TGCAGCGTTGAAAGGCAGGGACAAGAGACCCAGTACTTC.

This chain connects TRBV10-1 to TRBJ1-2; D not resolved. Trimming stripped 7 bases from V and 6 bases from J, with 15 bases between. Germline V gives CDR1 WNHNN, CDR2 SYGVQD (reference sequence). CDR3 size: 13 residues. The CDR3 is CASIQAGLDGYTF. The CDR3 DNA is TGCGCCAGCATCCAAGCAGGACTCGATGGCTACACCTTC.

The rearrangement uses TRBV29-1 and TRBJ1-1; 9 nucleotides match TRBD1. Germline values: CDR1 SQVTM, CDR2 ANQGSEA. The CDR3 runs to 16 residues. J lost 0 bases, V lost 6 bases, and 11 bases had no gene match. In DNA, the CDR3 is TGCAGCGTAGCCCTTGGGACAGGGCTTTTGAACACTGAAGCTTTCTTT. Translated: CSVALGTGLLNTEAFF.

J is TRBJ1-2 and V is TRBV28; TRBD1 matches at 9 bases. This CDR3 has 13 amino acids. The V and J ends lost 6 bases and 7 bases, in that order; junction bases with no gene match: 6. Germline V CDR1 and CDR2: MDHEN, SYDVKM. As DNA, the CDR3 is TGTGCCAGCAGCGAACAGGGGGCGCTTGGCTACACCTTC. Its translation: CASSEQGALGYTF.

The rearrangement uses TRBV7-2 and TRBJ2-7; D tentatively fits TRBD1 or TRBD2 (5 bases each). This CDR3 is built from 15 residues. V was cut by 5 bases and J by 5 bases, with 19 bases left in between. Germline CDR1 SGHTA, CDR2 FQGNSA. The CDR3 DNA is TGTGCCAGCAGCCAAAAGGGACGTCGGGCCGACGAGCAGTACTTC. Protein: CASSQKGRRADEQYF.

CDR3 sequence reads: CASSKEVYGYTF. The CDR3, as DNA: TGTGCCAGCAGTAAGGAAGTCTATGGCTACACCTTC. The V gene is TRBV11-2, the J gene TRBJ1-2, with D unclear. The germline V and J ends were trimmed by 6 bases and 4 bases, with 9 bases remaining between them. Germline V gene data show CDR1 as SGHAT and CDR2 as FQNNGV. The CDR3 runs to 12 residues.

The chain is built from TRBV18 and TRBJ2-7; D remains unclear. The CDR3 extends over 12 amino acids. Trimming shortened V by 0 bases and J by 3 bases, and 3 bases separated the two germline ends. Germline loops: CDR1 KGHSH, CDR2 LQKENI. For the CDR3, the DNA is TGTGCCAGCTCACCACCCGGCTACGAGCAGTACTTC. Translating gives CASSPPGYEQYF.

This clone was observed once. V is TRBV19 and J is TRBJ2-1; 9 positions match TRBD2. Germline trimming cut 6 bases from V and 5 bases from J; bases unmatched to any gene: 8. The germline CDR1 and CDR2 sequences are LNHDA and SQIVND (reference sequence). The CDR3 runs 15 residues. The CDR3 DNA is TGTGCCAGTAGCCTTAGCGGGAGTAGGAACAATGAGCAGTTCTTC. Encoded protein: CASSLSGSRNNEQFF.

V gene TRBV25-1 combines with J gene TRBJ2-7; 9 bases fit TRBD2. V shed 6 bases, J shed 3 bases, and the junction held 6 bases outside the gene matches. Looked up from germline, CDR1 is MGHDK and CDR2 is SYGVNS. The CDR3 loop spans 14 amino acids. CDR3 sequence (DNA): TGTGCCAGCAGATTTAGCGGGAGTAACTACGAGCAGTACTTC. Amino acids: CASRFSGSNYEQYF.

The gene calls are TRBV7-2 and TRBJ2-3, with 7 bases matching TRBD2. Germline assignment: CDR1 SGHTA and CDR2 FQGNSA. The CDR3 runs 16 residues. The V gene end was trimmed by 1 base and the J gene end by 2 bases; junction bases not matched to a gene: 6. The CDR3: CASSLVAGVFTDTQYF. DNA for the CDR3: TGTGCCAGCAGCTTAGTGGCGGGAGTTTTCACAGATACGCAGTATTTT.

The chain recombines TRBV28 with TRBJ2-7; 9 bases are a match to TRBD2. Trimming took 2 bases from V and 2 from J; bases not matched to a gene: 1. The CDR3 spans 14 residues. Germline assignment: CDR1 MDHEN and CDR2 SYDVKM. The CDR3 protein is CASSLAGGPYEQYF. Here the CDR3 DNA reads TGTGCCAGCAGTTTAGCGGGAGGGCCCTACGAGCAGTACTTC.

The chain uses TRBV7-9 and TRBJ2-3; weak D call: TRBD2 (5 bases). The CDR3 is made up of 14 amino acids. Deletions cut 1 base from V and 4 bases from J, with 9 bases between. CDR1 and CDR2 (germline): SEHNR, FQNEAQ (reference sequence). DNA of the CDR3: TGTGCCAGCAGCTTAGAGAGGGAATCAGATACGCAGTATTTT. Translation: CASSLERESDTQYF.

The genes are TRBV6-5 and TRBJ2-7; D is unclear. Germline loops: CDR1 MNHEY, CDR2 SVGAGI. The length of the CDR3 is 11 residues. The V gene lost 8 bases and the J gene lost 6 bases, with 11 bases spanning the gap. CDR3 DNA sequence: TGTGCCAGCCGTACTCCCTCCGAGCAGTACTTC. Encoded protein: CASRTPSEQYF.

J is TRBJ1-2 and V is TRBV20-1; D might be TRBD1 (5 bases). V lost 6 bases to trimming and J lost 8 bases, with 13 bases between them. This CDR3 spans 11 amino acids. Germline assignment: CDR1 DFQATT and CDR2 SNEGSKA (reference sequence). The CDR3 here is CSAAGKQGYTF. CDR3 coding DNA: TGCAGTGCGGCAGGGAAGCAGGGCTACACCTTC.

The J gene is TRBJ1-1, the V gene TRBV19; D is perhaps TRBD1 (6 bases). Germline CDR1 reads LNHDA; CDR2 reads SQIVND (reference sequence). The CDR3 is 14 amino acids. Trimming took 2 bases from V and 4 from J, leaving 11 bases between them. CDR3 amino acids: CASSIRGGGTEAFF. The CDR3 bases are TGTGCCAGTAGTATAAGAGGGGGGGGCACTGAAGCTTTCTTT.

In its sample, this clone was seen a few times. The chain joins TRBV5-1 to TRBJ2-6, with 7 bases identical to TRBD1. J gave up 4 bases and V 4 bases, and 8 bases lay outside the gene matches. The CDR3 runs 16 residues. Germline V lookup: CDR1 SGHRS, CDR2 YFSETQ. The CDR3 nucleotides read TGCGCCAGCAGCCCGGTAAAGGGGGCGGGGGCCAACGTCCTGACTTTC. Protein sequence: CASSPVKGAGANVLTF. Using reference TRBV5-1 and TRBJ2-6 for the parts outside the CDR3, the full variable domain is KAGVTQTPRYLIKTRGQQVTLSCSPISGHRSVSWYQQTPGQGLQFLFEYFSETQRNKGNFPGRFSGRQFSNSRSEMNVSTLELGDSALYLCASSPVKGAGANVLTFGAGSRLTVL.

The chain is built from TRBV7-9 and TRBJ1-1, with 9 positions matching TRBD1. V lost 2 bases and J lost 11; bases outside the gene matches: 9. CDR3 length: 14 amino acids. Germline assignment: CDR1 SEHNR and CDR2 FQNEAQ (reference sequence). CDR3 in DNA: TGTGCCAGCAGCTTAACTACAGGGGGCGCGGTGGCTTTCTTT. This encodes CASSLTTGGAVAFF.

This clone is a singleton in its sample. The DNA for the CDR3 is TGTGCCAGTAGTATAATCCGGGACAGGGACTATACTCGATCAAATCAGCCCCAGCATTTT. This codes for CASSIIRDRDYTRSNQPQHF. The J gene is TRBJ1-5, the V gene TRBV19; 9 bases match TRBD1. CDR1 and CDR2 (germline): LNHDA, SQIVND (reference sequence). The CDR3 is made up of 20 amino acids. V trimming: 2 bases; J trimming: 4 bases; junction bases outside the gene matches: 18.

The chain employs TRBV10-3 and TRBJ2-5, with 13 bases fitting TRBD2. Germline V gene sequence: CDR1 ENHRY, CDR2 SYGVKD. With 4 bases clipped from V and 2 bases from J, the junction kept 1 base outside the gene matches. The CDR3 length is 15 residues. CDR3 residues: CAISGTSGGQETQYF. The CDR3 nucleotides are TGTGCCATCAGTGGGACTAGCGGGGGTCAAGAGACCCAGTACTTC.

V and J are TRBV19 and TRBJ1-2, with 8 bases that match TRBD1. CDR3 size: 15 residues. Germline lookup yields CDR1 LNHDA and CDR2 SQIVND (reference sequence). The J segment lost 8 bases and the V segment lost 3 bases, leaving 11 bases of the junction unmatched. The CDR3 nucleotides read TGTGCCAGTAGTATTCCGCGGACAGGGCTTTGGGGCTACACCTTC. Its translation is CASSIPRTGLWGYTF.